The 15 T cell receptor beta chains reported below all come from one sample, sequenced in a study of memory CD4+ T cells and cytomegalovirus serostatus. Single viable CD3+CD4+CD8-CD45RO+ cells were sorted as the memory CD4+ T cells. The assay was immunoSEQ multiplex PCR, and TCRdb's table has in-frame clones only and misses some. The sample has tens of thousands of clones; around 78% are singletons. Source material: memory CD4+ T cells from blood. These TCRs come from an adult in good health and CMV-seronegative.

V usage is TRBV5-3 and J usage is TRBJ2-1; 9 nucleotides match TRBD2. TRBV5-3 is designated an ORF whose function remains uncertain. The CDR3 loop spans 16 amino acids. V trimming: 4 bases; J trimming: 12 bases; junction bases outside the gene matches: 17. CDR3 region: CARSVWRGGLVWGQFF. The CDR3 coding sequence is TGTGCCAGAAGCGTCTGGCGGGGGGGCTTAGTATGGGGGCAGTTCTTC.

The chain carries TRBV30 and TRBJ1-1; 7 nucleotides match TRBD1. This CDR3 is built from 14 residues. Germline lookup yields CDR1 GTSNPN and CDR2 SVGIG (reference sequence). V trimming: 1 base; J trimming: 5 bases; junction bases outside the gene matches: 7. Here the CDR3 reads CAWSGKQGWTEAFF. The CDR3, as DNA: TGTGCCTGGAGTGGAAAACAGGGGTGGACTGAAGCTTTCTTT.

Only one count was recorded for this clone. This chain joins TRBV7-2 and TRBJ2-5, with D possibly being TRBD1 or TRBD2 (5 bases each). This CDR3 region has 15 residues. Germline CDR1 SGHTA, CDR2 FQGNSA. V was cut by 8 bases and J by 5 bases, with 21 bases left in between. The DNA of the CDR3 is TGTGCCAGCGTACCACGTGCAGGGAGTGGGGAGACCCAGTACTTC. Amino acid sequence: CASVPRAGSGETQYF. The entire variable domain, with the rest obtained from reference TRBV7-2 and TRBJ2-5, is as follows: GAGVSQSPSNKVTEKGKDVELRCDPISGHTALYWYRQSLGQGLEFLIYFQGNSAPDKSGLPSDRFSAERTGGSVSTLTIQRTQQEDSAVYLCASVPRAGSGETQYFGPGTRLLVL.

In DNA, the CDR3 is TGTGCCAGCAGCCGACTAGCGGGATTCACAGATACGCAGTATTTT. It codes for CASSRLAGFTDTQYF. J is TRBJ2-3 and V is TRBV7-9; 11 bases are a match to TRBD2. This CDR3 is built from 15 residues. In germline, CDR1 is SEHNR, CDR2 FQNEAQ (reference sequence). With V trimmed by 5 bases and J by 2 bases, 3 bases remained unmatched.

This clone turned up a few times. This rearrangement joins TRBV2 to TRBJ1-1; D unresolved. Germline V lookup: CDR1 SNHLY, CDR2 FYNNEI. V lost 1 base to trimming and J lost 5 bases, with 17 bases between them. The CDR3 loop spans 16 amino acids. The CDR3 DNA reads TGTGCCAGCAGTGAAGGTTCCGCCGGGATTCTAACTGAAGCTTTCTTT. This gives the protein CASSEGSAGILTEAFF.

The chain combines TRBV11-2 with TRBJ2-5; D perhaps matches TRBD1 (5 bases). Germline-derived CDR1 and CDR2 are SGHAT and FQNNGV. Deletions cut 1 base from V and 4 bases from J, with 13 bases between. The CDR3 extends over 15 amino acids. The CDR3 region has the DNA TGTGCCAGCAGCTTAGTAGCAGGGCGAGGAGAGACCCAGTACTTC. This codes for CASSLVAGRGETQYF. The whole variable domain, filled in from reference TRBV11-2 and TRBJ2-5, reads EAGVAQSPRYKIIEKRQSVAFWCNPISGHATLYWYQQILGQGPKLLIQFQNNGVVDDSQLPKDRFSAERLKGVDSTLKIQPAKLEDSAVYLCASSLVAGRGETQYFGPGTRLLVL.

This chain links TRBV18 with TRBJ1-5, with D unclear. V lost 5 bases and J 0 bases, leaving 11 bases between the germline ends. The length of the CDR3 is 15 residues. CDR1 and CDR2 (germline): KGHSH, LQKENI. The CDR3 spells CASSANRDSNQPQHF. DNA for the CDR3: TGTGCCAGCTCAGCTAACAGAGATAGCAATCAGCCCCAGCATTTT.

The chain couples TRBV7-9 to TRBJ1-2; tentative D call: TRBD1 (5 bases). Trimming took off 1 base at V and 6 bases at J, with 18 bases between the two ends. The CDR3 sequence is 16 residues long. Per germline, CDR1 SEHNR and CDR2 FQNEAQ (reference sequence). CDR3 amino acids: CASSLVGTKGGDGYTF. The CDR3 nucleotides read TGTGCCAGCAGCTTAGTGGGGACTAAGGGCGGTGATGGCTACACCTTC.

This chain links TRBV6-5 with TRBJ2-1; D is perhaps TRBD1 or TRBD2 (5 bases each). This CDR3 contains 15 residues. V lost 0 bases and J 8 bases, leaving 14 bases between the germline ends. The germline V gene encodes CDR1 MNHEY and CDR2 SVGAGI. The CDR3 protein is CASSYSGPQRDEQFF. Here the CDR3 DNA reads TGTGCCAGCAGTTACTCGGGACCCCAACGCGATGAGCAGTTCTTC.

The rearrangement joins TRBV6-5 to TRBJ1-4; D not resolved. There are 14 residues in the CDR3. Germline lookup yields CDR1 MNHEY and CDR2 SVGAGI. Trimming shortened V by 6 bases and J by 10 bases, and 18 bases separated the two germline ends. CDR3 loop: CASRERDSSGKLFF. Written as DNA, the CDR3 is TGTGCCAGCAGAGAGCGCGACTCGAGTGGAAAACTGTTTTTT.

J is TRBJ1-6 and V is TRBV7-9, with 8 bases aligning to TRBD1. Germline CDR1 SEHNR, CDR2 FQNEAQ (reference sequence). The junction had 7 bases not matched to a gene; V was cut back by 5 bases and J by 7 bases. The CDR3 is made up of 15 amino acids. CDR3 amino acids: CASSKPGTGNSPLHF. The CDR3 nucleotides are TGTGCCAGCAGCAAGCCCGGGACAGGCAATTCACCCCTCCACTTT.

The J gene is TRBJ1-2, the V gene TRBV4-2, with 7 nucleotides matching TRBD1. V was clipped by 4 bases and J by 1 base; unmatched bases: 12. CDR3 length equals 17 residues. Germline lookup yields CDR1 LGHNA and CDR2 YNFKEQ. The CDR3 DNA reads TGTGCCAGCAGCCTCGAACAGGGGAACCTATTTAACTATGGCTACACCTTC. Its translation is CASSLEQGNLFNYGYTF.

This clone was observed a few times. The J gene is TRBJ2-2, the V gene TRBV29-1; weak D call: TRBD1 (5 bases). The germline V gene encodes CDR1 SQVTM and CDR2 ANQGSEA. The CDR3 extends over 13 amino acids. V was cut by 4 bases and J by 4 bases, with 10 bases left in between. CDR3 region: CSVVYRTTGELFF. As DNA, the CDR3 is TGCAGCGTTGTTTACAGGACCACCGGGGAGCTGTTTTTT.

The chain joins TRBV2 to TRBJ2-5; TRBD2 matches 9 bases. Germline CDR1 SNHLY, CDR2 FYNNEI. This CDR3 contains 15 residues. V was clipped by 8 bases and J by 1 base; unmatched bases: 8. The CDR3 sequence is CASSVAGAPQETQYF. CDR3 nucleotides: TGTGCCAGCTCGGTAGCGGGAGCCCCCCAAGAGACCCAGTACTTC.

CDR3 protein: CASSWTGPNTGELFF. The CDR3 DNA sequence: TGCGCCAGCAGCTGGACAGGCCCGAACACCGGGGAGCTGTTTTTT. The chain joins TRBV5-1 to TRBJ2-2; 7 positions match TRBD1. Per the germline V gene, CDR1 is SGHRS and CDR2 is YFSETQ. CDR3 length: 15 amino acids. V trimming: 3 bases; J trimming: 0 bases; junction bases outside the gene matches: 2.